This T cell receptor beta chain stems from a study of CD8 T cells in Susac syndrome (dated by TCRdb to the late 2010s). For the study in its entirety: Repertoire sequencing was used to test whether CD8+ T cell activation and differentiation in Susac syndrome was antigen driven. Overall results and qualifications from the work: The number of individuals in the TCR sequencing and HLA analysis was acknowledged as relatively small.

RNA was extracted using the RNeasy kit, and about 0.5 to 1 microgram was reverse transcribed with random hexamers. The immunoSEQ multiplex PCR assay, which covers 54 Vbeta and 13 Jbeta segments, was used to amplify TCR beta CDR3 regions. PCR amplification bias was corrected using a synthetic template baseline for primer optimization and computational correction. On the authors' methods: Reads were assigned to V, D and J genes according to IMGT and analyzed in immunoSEQ Analyzer, with only productive sequences retained. To calculate clonality, Shannon entropy was normalized by log2 of the number of productive unique sequences and then subtracted from one. For each patient and control, public and private clones were evaluated within the 100 most prevalent clones. Susac-specific clones were defined as absent from healthy and MS cohorts, 1052 published viral clones and other ImmuneACCESS disease sequences. TCRdb reworked the public reads: Q25 trimming with fastp, MiXCR clone assembly, productive beta chains retained. Here each entry gathers all rows of one CDR3 protein and keeps the most common genes and DNA. In this record, the V and J calls reflect TCRdb's handling and not the investigators' own analysis. Present in this sample are approximately 270,000 distinct CDR3 sequences, over 85% of which were seen just once. The ten most abundant clones make up approximately 0.072% of the sample.

Peripheral blood CD8+ and CD4+ T cells from healthy donors, Susac syndrome patients and multiple sclerosis patients were profiled using high-throughput TCR beta sequencing. The multiple sclerosis controls were treatment-naive patients whose relapsing-remitting disease, either stable or active, fulfilled the revised McDonald criteria. Bulk CD8+ and CD4+ T cells were purified by magnetic negative isolation, whereas CD8+ TEMRA cells were enriched by FACS. Blood was drawn into EDTA tubes, processed within 24 hours, and PBMCs were isolated by density gradient centrifugation. PBMCs intended for TCR sequencing were cryopreserved in liquid nitrogen and thawed later in a water bath at 37 degrees C. The sorted or isolated CD4+, CD8+ and CD8+ TEMRA cells had a purity of 90% or higher. Of note for this clonotype: The antigen it recognizes is unknown. Nothing much larger sits one base from this clone, and base qualities are not available.

This TCR came from a human donor with multiple sclerosis. Sequencing was done on a sample of CD4+ T cells from PBMCs.

In nucleotides, the sequence is TGTGCCAGCAGTTTAGCAGCCAGGAGGGCTTTCTTT. Its coded protein is CASSLAARRAFF. The sequence joins TRBV28 to TRBJ1-1, with the D gene too uncertain to name. V is reduced by 2 bases and J by 11 bases, leaving a spacing of 12 bases between them. Sequences MDHEN (CDR1) and SYDVKM (CDR2) are obtained from the germline V gene. Inclusive of the bounding cysteine and phenylalanine, the CDR3 is 12 residues long. CDR3 DNA is the only sequence kept; it has 36 bases, read in frame from the first base. Full variable domain (CDR3 extended with the reference TRBV28 and TRBJ1-1 proteins): DVKVTQSSRYLVKRTGEKVFLECVQDMDHENMFWYRQDPGLGLRLIYFSYDVKMKEKGDIPEGYSVSREKKERFSLILESASTNQTSMYLCASSLAARRAFFGQGTRLTVV.